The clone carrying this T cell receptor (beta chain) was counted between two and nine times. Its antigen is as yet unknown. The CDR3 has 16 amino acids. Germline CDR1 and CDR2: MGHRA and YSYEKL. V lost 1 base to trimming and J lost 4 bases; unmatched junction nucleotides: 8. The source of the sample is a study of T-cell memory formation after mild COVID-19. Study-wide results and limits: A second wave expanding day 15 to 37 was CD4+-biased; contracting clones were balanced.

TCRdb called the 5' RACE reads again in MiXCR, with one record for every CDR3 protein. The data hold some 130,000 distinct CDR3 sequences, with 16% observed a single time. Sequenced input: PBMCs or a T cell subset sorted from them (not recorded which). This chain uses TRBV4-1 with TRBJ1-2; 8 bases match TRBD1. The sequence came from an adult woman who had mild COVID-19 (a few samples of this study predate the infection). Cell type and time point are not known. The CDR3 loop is CASSQGTGQGRYGYTF. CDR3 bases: TGCGCCAGCAGCCAAGGCACAGGACAGGGTCGCTATGGCTACACCTTC.